Following are 22 T cell receptor beta chains from one sample sequenced in a study of T cells after yellow fever vaccination. One entry per CDR3 protein, called by TCRdb with MiXCR from the 5' RACE reads. The profile shows hundreds of thousands of distinct CDR3 sequences, approximately 8% of them singletons. The sample consisted of PBMCs, taken about 49 days after the first yellow fever vaccination. Receptor source: a man aged 18-30 years who received the YFV17D yellow fever vaccine.

The chain's CDR3 is CSASSRYEQYV. In nucleotides, the CDR3 is TGCAGTGCTAGCAGTCGATACGAGCAGTACGTC. The gene calls are TRBV20-1 and TRBJ2-7; unclear D gene. Germline V gene lookup returns CDR1 DFQATT and CDR2 SNEGSKA (reference sequence). The CDR3 loop spans 11 amino acids. V was clipped by 3 bases and J by 4 bases, with 7 bases between them.

This clonotype was counted once. Likely a read error: the CDR3 ends without its conserved phenylalanine or tryptophan. The chain links TRBV5-4 to TRBJ1-6; D ambiguous. CDR1 and CDR2 (germline): SGHNT, YYREEE (reference sequence). This CDR3 contains 13 residues. V was cut by 0 bases and J by 8 bases, with 6 bases left in between. CDR3 bases: TGTGCCAGCAGCTTGGCTTGGGATTCACCCCTCCACTTG. Protein: CASSLAWDSPLHL.

Remarks on this clonotype: One junction end does not reproduce the germline sequence, and a read error may be involved. The genes are TRBV6-1 and TRBJ1-2; D is ambiguous. The V gene's germline CDR1 is MNHNS and CDR2 SASEGT. CDR3 size: 14 residues. The CDR3 coding sequence is TGTGCCGGCAGTGCGACGGATTCTTACTATGGCTACACCTTC. Its protein is CAGSATDSYYGYTF.

This clonotype was counted only a few times. The chain combines TRBV7-2 with TRBJ2-7; 8 bases are shared with TRBD2. Germline V gene lookup returns CDR1 SGHTA and CDR2 FQGNSA. V dropped 3 bases and J dropped 1; count of bases not matched to a gene: 2. The CDR3 sequence is 14 residues long. The DNA for the CDR3 is TGTGCCAGCAGCTTGCGGGGGGTTTCCTACGAGCAGTACTTC. It is translated as CASSLRGVSYEQYF.

DNA for the CDR3: TGCAGCGTTGTCTTAGTGGGCACCGGGGAGCTGTTTTTT. Its protein product is CSVVLVGTGELFF. The chain links TRBV29-1 to TRBJ2-2, with D uncertain. Trimming removed 4 bases at V and 4 bases at J, with 10 bases between. The germline V gene encodes CDR1 SQVTM and CDR2 ANQGSEA. The CDR3 has 13 residues.

This chain connects TRBV4-1 to TRBJ2-5, with D possibly matching TRBD1 (6 bases). In germline, CDR1 is MGHRA, CDR2 YSYEKL. This CDR3 is built from 18 residues. The V gene lost 0 bases and the J gene lost 1 base, with 18 bases spanning the gap. The CDR3 DNA reads TGCGCCAGCAGCCAAGAAGCGAGGGGACACAGTGTCCAAGAGACCCAGTACTTC. Protein product: CASSQEARGHSVQETQYF.

This chain uses TRBV7-2 with TRBJ1-6, with 7 bases lining up with TRBD1. Per germline, CDR1 SGHTA and CDR2 FQGNSA. The CDR3 consists of 15 residues. V dropped 5 bases and J dropped 6; count of bases not matched to a gene: 7. The CDR3 bases are TGTGCCAGCAGCCCTACAGGGGCTGCTAATTCACCCCTCCACTTT. Translation gives CASSPTGAANSPLHF.

This clonotype turned up a few times. J is TRBJ2-1 and V is TRBV7-8, with 9 bases fitting TRBD1. V lost 3 bases, J lost 0 bases, and 15 bases stayed unmatched. The CDR3 runs 20 residues. Germline V gives CDR1 SGHVS, CDR2 FQNEAQ. In DNA, the CDR3 is TGTGCCAGCAGCTTTAACCCGGGACAGGGACAAAGAAGCTCCTACAATGAGCAGTTCTTC. Its translation is CASSFNPGQGQRSSYNEQFF.

The gene calls are TRBV4-1 and TRBJ1-1, with D perhaps TRBD1 (6 bases). This CDR3 spans 15 amino acids. The V end was cut by 0 bases, the J end by 0 bases, with 8 bases between. Germline V gene lookup returns CDR1 MGHRA and CDR2 YSYEKL. In DNA, the CDR3 is TGCGCCAGCAGCCAAGATGGGGGCCTGAACACTGAAGCTTTCTTT. Its protein is CASSQDGGLNTEAFF.

This clonotype has at least ten counts. This sequence joins TRBV15 and TRBJ2-3; D possibly uses TRBD1 or TRBD2 (5 bases each). V lost 5 bases, J lost 3 bases, and 15 bases lay in between. The V gene's germline CDR1 is LNHNV and CDR2 YYDKDF (reference sequence). The length of the CDR3 is 15 residues. CDR3 loop: CATSPNRGPTDTQYF. The DNA of the CDR3 is TGTGCCACCAGCCCGAACCGGGGCCCGACAGATACGCAGTATTTT.

V usage is TRBV28 and J usage is TRBJ1-2; D may be TRBD1 (6 bases). Trimming removed 9 bases from V and 2 bases from J, with 16 bases in between. CDR3 length equals 14 residues. CDR1 is MDHEN, CDR2 SYDVKM, per germline. CDR3 loop: CASHHQTGNYGYTF. CDR3 nucleotides: TGTGCCAGTCACCACCAAACAGGGAACTATGGCTACACCTTC.

This clonotype was found many times. The CDR3 spells CASSYSRVAEAFF. The CDR3 DNA sequence: TGTGCCAGCAGTTACTCCAGGGTGGCTGAAGCTTTCTTT. This chain joins TRBV6-5 and TRBJ1-1, with TRBD1 as a possible D gene (5 bases). V lost 0 bases to trimming and J lost 6 bases, with 8 bases between them. The CDR3 contains 13 residues. Germline V gives CDR1 MNHEY, CDR2 SVGAGI.

This clonotype came up a few times. The gene calls are TRBV12-3 or TRBV12-4 and TRBJ1-1; no clear D gene. V lost 6 bases and J lost 0, with 5 bases in between. CDR3 length: 12 residues. CDR3 loop: CASRNMNTEAFF. The DNA for the CDR3 is TGTGCCAGCAGGAACATGAACACTGAAGCTTTCTTT.

This clonotype appeared a few times. V and J are TRBV6-1 and TRBJ2-5; D perhaps matches TRBD1 (5 bases). Germline lookup yields CDR1 MNHNS and CDR2 SASEGT. V was trimmed by 3 bases and J by 2 bases, leaving 10 bases between them. CDR3 length: 14 residues. The CDR3 nucleotides are TGTGCCAGCAGTGATATAGGGGTTCAAGAGACCCAGTACTTC. Protein product: CASSDIGVQETQYF.

Comments on this clonotype: One end of the junction does not line up with germline, which may come from a read error. This chain uses TRBV4-2 with TRBJ2-5; D not resolved. CDR1 is LGHNA and CDR2 is YNFKEQ in the germline V gene. This CDR3 spans 13 amino acids. CDR3 DNA: TGTGCCAGCAGCCAAGATCCACAAGGGACCCAGTACTTC. Its translation is CASSQDPQGTQYF.

The chain carries TRBV20-1 and TRBJ2-1; D is uncertain. This CDR3 is built from 12 residues. Per the germline V gene, CDR1 is DFQATT and CDR2 is SNEGSKA (reference sequence). Trimming removed 5 bases from V and 6 bases from J, with 11 bases in between. The CDR3 DNA sequence: TGCAGTGCTTCCACAGTGTCCAATGAGCAGTTCTTC. It codes for CSASTVSNEQFF.

The chain employs TRBV7-2 and TRBJ2-7; the match to TRBD2 covers 8 bases. Per germline, CDR1 SGHTA and CDR2 FQGNSA. V lost 1 base and J lost 5; bases outside the gene matches: 4. The CDR3 sequence is 14 residues long. CDR3 coding DNA: TGTGCCAGCAGCTTAGGCGGGGGGCTAAACGAGCAGTACGTC. It encodes CASSLGGGLNEQYV.

This clonotype was seen only a few times. The V call is TRBV5-4, the J call TRBJ2-7; 8 bases agree with TRBD2. The ends lost 4 bases at V and 1 base at J; junction bases unmatched: 4. The CDR3 has 14 amino acids. Germline V lookup: CDR1 SGHNT, CDR2 YYREEE (reference sequence). CDR3 loop: CASSRGGESYEQYV. Written as DNA, the CDR3 is TGTGCCAGCAGCCGGGGGGGGGAGTCCTACGAGCAGTACGTC.

The gene calls are TRBV6-2 or TRBV6-3 and TRBJ2-7; D remains ambiguous. V was trimmed by 4 bases and J by 2 bases, leaving 9 bases between them. The CDR3 runs 13 residues. Per the germline V gene, CDR1 is MNHEY and CDR2 is SVGEGT. CDR3 loop: CASSFLRAYEQYF. The CDR3 DNA reads as TGTGCCAGCAGTTTCCTTAGGGCCTACGAGCAGTACTTC.

A few counts support this clonotype. V and J are TRBV4-1 and TRBJ2-3, with 7 bases matching TRBD1. This CDR3 has 16 amino acids. CDR1 is MGHRA, CDR2 YSYEKL, per germline. The J segment lost 0 bases and the V segment lost 4 bases, leaving 7 bases of the junction unmatched. The CDR3: CASSPFARGSTDTQYF. The CDR3 DNA follows: TGCGCCAGCAGCCCATTCGCCAGGGGGAGCACAGATACGCAGTATTTT.

Ten or more counts support this clonotype. This chain links TRBV12-3 or TRBV12-4 with TRBJ2-3; D possibly corresponds to TRBD2 (6 bases). CDR3 size: 14 residues. V was shortened by 2 bases and J by 5 bases, with 11 bases between the two germline ends. This CDR3 reads CASSLLLAGDTQYF. As DNA, the CDR3 is TGTGCCAGCAGTTTATTACTAGCTGGAGATACGCAGTATTTT.

This clonotype turned up a few times. The chain is built from TRBV4-3 and TRBJ2-3; 9 bases map to TRBD1. The CDR3 is 17 amino acids. In germline, CDR1 is LGHNA, CDR2 YSLEER. V dropped 4 bases and J dropped 4; count of bases not matched to a gene: 12. The CDR3 reads CASSPGRTGALPDTQYF. For the CDR3, the DNA is TGCGCCAGCAGCCCTGGAAGGACAGGGGCCCTTCCAGATACGCAGTATTTT.